A selection of T cell receptor beta chains follows, all from one sample in a study of human T cells and chemical hapten exposure. Each CDR3 protein is one row after TCRdb ran MiXCR on the 5' RACE reads. The data contain 65,000 to 95,000 distinct CDR3 sequences, roughly 8.4% of them singletons. These receptors were obtained from a male donor in good health. Both conserved end residues are trimmed from each CDR3.

>11|TRBV6-5
ASSLQLNTEAF
>11|TRBV6-6
ASSFQTGTEAF
>16|TRBV7-8
ASSLAIDRAGRNQPQH
>12|TRBV2
ASSGGPSTDTQY
>12|TRBV12-5
ASGLGNTKNIQY
>11|TRBV12-3/TRBV12-4
ASSFFSQETQY
>17|TRBV20-1
SALPPGLAAVLSYNEQF
>14|TRBV6-4
ASSDRSTGGWDTQY
>10|TRBV10-3
AITSRGNEQF
>12|TRBV7-9
ASSLPQITDTQY
>14|TRBV6-6
ASSSGLADYTDTQY
>11|TRBV30
AWSRTDNQPQH
>14|TRBV7-9
ASSFTGAVSSYEQY
>13|TRBV9
ASSVSEQGNSPLH
>13|TRBV6-5
ASSFGSMITDTQY
>13|TRBV6-5
ASSYVRAESTEAF
>13|TRBV7-6
ASSSPGGAGDTQY
>12|TRBV6-2/TRBV6-3
ASSWIAGANVLT
>13|TRBV9
ASSVEAAGANVLT
>15|TRBV5-5
ASSLDVGRGTGEKLF
>13|TRBV5-1
ASSLGGGANNEQF
>11|TRBV19
ASSTRTGGGYT
>13|TRBV10-3
AISESEAGDEQQF
>16|TRBV6-6
ASSYGVFGASTSYEQY
>14|TRBV10-3
AISESAASGTETQY
>14|TRBV4-3
ASSQDLAGGPDTQY
>14|TRBV9
ASSATQGSYNSPLH
>13|TRBV20-1
SAQTTRGSTDTQY
>11|TRBV29-1
SVERREGETQY
>12|TRBV20-1
SARERQLTYGYT
>12|TRBV25-1
ASSRSWSSYEQY
>11|TRBV12-3/TRBV12-4
ASSPGRGETQY
>12|TRBV12-5
ASGLAPLTHEQY
>10|TRBV30
AWSLMNTEAF
>11|TRBV7-9
ASSILGSYGYT
>16|TRBV6-1
ASSSGDRGPFGNQPQH
>12|TRBV7-2
ASSLDRDSTEAF
>11|TRBV4-1
ASSPLTPTEAF
>12|TRBV6-5
ASLKTAGANVLT
>12|TRBV7-2
ASTQTGTTDTQY
>12|TRBV20-1
SAGTLGANYGYT
>12|TRBV29-1
SVEGRASQETQY
>13|TRBV6-1
ASSEPAAEQETQY
>17|TRBV19
ASSTESQRLAGVYNEQF
>11|TRBV15
ATSRGGISSAF
>11|TRBV10-3
AISDSGSYEQY
>13|TRBV20-1
SARPTGWANEKLF
>17|TRBV15
ATSRDSASGGVAKNIQY
>15|TRBV6-1
ASSERVAGVLYNEQF
>12|TRBV19
ASAKLSGQETQY
>12|TRBV7-8
ASSPPDRVQPQH
>11|TRBV7-2
ASSSRTDQPQH